The entry below gives a single T cell receptor beta chain sequence along with its context. This entry comes from a study of cytomegalovirus exposure and HLA in healthy donors. At the level of the study: The roughly 670 first-cohort repertoires and the 95 to 150 validation repertoires shared the same platform, a later analysis reported.

Germline V gene sequence: CDR1 SNHLY, CDR2 FYNNEI. V was trimmed by 8 bases and J by 4 bases, leaving 17 bases between them. The CDR3 length is 14 residues. This table comes from immunoSEQ multiplex PCR, and its TCRdb copy is limited to in-frame clones, with some not included. Seen here are 130,000 to 150,000 clones, roughly 92% observed once, and the top ten hold 0.69%. The V call is TRBV2, the J call TRBJ1-1; TRBD1 is a possible D gene (6 bases). The sample consisted of PBMCs. The origin of this receptor is a man between 18 and 35 years old in good health and CMV-seronegative. In nucleotides, the CDR3 is TGTGCCAGCCCGCGGGGGGGGGCGAGCACTGAAGCTTTCTTT. Protein: CASPRGGASTEAFF.